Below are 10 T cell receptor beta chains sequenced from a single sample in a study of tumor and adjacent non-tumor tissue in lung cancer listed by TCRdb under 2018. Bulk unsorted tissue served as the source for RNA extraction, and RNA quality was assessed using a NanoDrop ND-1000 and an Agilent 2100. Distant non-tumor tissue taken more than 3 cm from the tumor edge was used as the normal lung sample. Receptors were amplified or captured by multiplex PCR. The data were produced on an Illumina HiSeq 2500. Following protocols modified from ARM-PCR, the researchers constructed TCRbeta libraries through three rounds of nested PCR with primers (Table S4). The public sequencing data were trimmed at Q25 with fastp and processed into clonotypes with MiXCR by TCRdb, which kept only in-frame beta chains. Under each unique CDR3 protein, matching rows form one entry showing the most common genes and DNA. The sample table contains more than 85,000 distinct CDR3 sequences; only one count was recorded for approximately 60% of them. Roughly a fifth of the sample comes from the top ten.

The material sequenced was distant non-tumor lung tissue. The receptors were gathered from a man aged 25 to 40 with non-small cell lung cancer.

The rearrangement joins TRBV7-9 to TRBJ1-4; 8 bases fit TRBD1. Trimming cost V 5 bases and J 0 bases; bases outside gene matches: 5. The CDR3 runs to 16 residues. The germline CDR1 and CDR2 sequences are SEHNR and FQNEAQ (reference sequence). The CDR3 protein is CASSLGQDATNEKLFF. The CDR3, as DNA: TGTGCCAGCAGCCTGGGACAGGACGCAACTAATGAAAAACTGTTTTTT.

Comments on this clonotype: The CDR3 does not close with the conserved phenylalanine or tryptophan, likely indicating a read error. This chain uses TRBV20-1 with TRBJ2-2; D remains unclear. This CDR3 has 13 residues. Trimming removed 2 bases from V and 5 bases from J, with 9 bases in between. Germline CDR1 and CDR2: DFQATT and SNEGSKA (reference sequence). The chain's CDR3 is CSARCLLTGELFL. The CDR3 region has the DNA TGCAGTGCTAGATGCCTCCTTACCGGGGAGCTGTTTTTA.

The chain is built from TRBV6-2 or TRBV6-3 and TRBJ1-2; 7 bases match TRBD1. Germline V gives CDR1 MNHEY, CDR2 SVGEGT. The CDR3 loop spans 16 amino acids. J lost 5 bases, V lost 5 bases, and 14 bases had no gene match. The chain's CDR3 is CASSTRQGVGKYGYTF. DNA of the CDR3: TGTGCCAGCAGTACTCGACAGGGCGTTGGGAAGTATGGCTACACCTTC.

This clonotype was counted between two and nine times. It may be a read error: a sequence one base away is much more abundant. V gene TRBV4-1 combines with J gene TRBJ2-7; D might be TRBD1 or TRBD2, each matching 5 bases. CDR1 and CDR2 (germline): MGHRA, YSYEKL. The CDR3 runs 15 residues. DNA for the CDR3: TGCGCCAGCAGCCAAGATAGCCAGGGAGTGGACGAGCAGCACTTC. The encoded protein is CASSQDSQGVDEQHF.

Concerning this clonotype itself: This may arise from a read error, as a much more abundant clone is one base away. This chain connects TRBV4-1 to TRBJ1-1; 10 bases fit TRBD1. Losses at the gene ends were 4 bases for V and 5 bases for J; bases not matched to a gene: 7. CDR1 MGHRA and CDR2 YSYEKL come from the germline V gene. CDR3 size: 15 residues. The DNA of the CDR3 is TGCGCCAGCAGCCGAGGACAGGGGGGGGGAACTGAAGCTTTCTTT. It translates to CASSRGQGGGTEAFF.

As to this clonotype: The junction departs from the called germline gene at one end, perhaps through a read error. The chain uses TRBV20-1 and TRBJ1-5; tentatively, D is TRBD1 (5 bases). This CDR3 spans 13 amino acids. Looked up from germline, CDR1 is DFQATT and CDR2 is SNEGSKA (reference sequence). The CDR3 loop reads CSATGAEHQPQDF. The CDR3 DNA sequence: TGCAGTGCGACCGGGGCAGAGCATCAGCCCCAGGATTTT.

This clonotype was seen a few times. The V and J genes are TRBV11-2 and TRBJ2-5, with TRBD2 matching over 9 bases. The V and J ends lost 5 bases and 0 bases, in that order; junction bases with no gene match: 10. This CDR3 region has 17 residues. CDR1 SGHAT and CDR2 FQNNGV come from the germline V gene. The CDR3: CASSTQRLADNQETQYF. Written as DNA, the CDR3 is TGTGCCAGCAGCACACAAAGACTAGCGGATAACCAAGAGACCCAGTACTTC.

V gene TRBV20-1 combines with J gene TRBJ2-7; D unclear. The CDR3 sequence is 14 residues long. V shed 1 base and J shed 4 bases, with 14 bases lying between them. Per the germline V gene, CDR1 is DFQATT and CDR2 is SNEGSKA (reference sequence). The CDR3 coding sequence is TGCAGTGCTAGAGTGGTGGGGATGGTATACGAGCAGTACTTC. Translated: CSARVVGMVYEQYF.

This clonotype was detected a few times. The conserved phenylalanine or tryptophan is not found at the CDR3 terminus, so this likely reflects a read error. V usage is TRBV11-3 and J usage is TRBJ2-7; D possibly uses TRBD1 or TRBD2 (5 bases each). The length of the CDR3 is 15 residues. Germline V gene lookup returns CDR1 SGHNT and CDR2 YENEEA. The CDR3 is CASSRGSGPTYEQYL. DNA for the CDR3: TGTGCCAGCAGCCGAGGTTCGGGGCCCACCTATGAGCAGTACCTC.

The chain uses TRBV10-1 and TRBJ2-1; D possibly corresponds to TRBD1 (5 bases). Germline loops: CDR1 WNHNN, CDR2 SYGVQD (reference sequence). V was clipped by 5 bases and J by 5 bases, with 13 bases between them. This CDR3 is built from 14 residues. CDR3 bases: TGCGCCAGCAGTAACTCCGCAGGGCACAATGAGCAGTTCTTC. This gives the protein CASSNSAGHNEQFF.